This T cell receptor (beta chain) derives from a study of neurological immune-mediated disorders. Trimming left V 0 bases short and J 5 bases short, with 9 bases between. The CDR3 contains 14 residues. The germline V gene has CDR1 SGDLS and CDR2 YYNGEE. The time point here: longitudinal time-point 3. Preparation of the unsorted libraries drew on 2 million PBMCs stored at -80 C. TCRdb re-called the 5' RACE reads through MiXCR, storing one row per CDR3 protein. The data hold roughly 100,000 distinct CDR3 sequences, with roughly 10% observed a single time. Study findings and constraints: Multiple sclerosis was found to have the least TCR clonal expansion, below healthy controls, and HTLV-1-associated myelopathy the most. Private repertoires in all groups were suggested by the finding that expanded clones across subjects shared no CDR3 amino acid sequences.

Of note for this clonotype: Its target is unknown.

Sequenced: PBMCs. This clonotype was obtained from a female donor with HTLV-1-associated myelopathy (HAM/TSP). The chain uses TRBV9 and TRBJ1-5; D unresolved. The CDR3 protein is CASSVGGGDQPQHF. CDR3 DNA: TGTGCCAGCAGCGTAGGAGGCGGTGATCAGCCCCAGCATTTT. Filled out from reference TRBV9 and TRBJ1-5, the complete variable domain reads DSGVTQTPKHLITATGQRVTLRCSPRSGDLSVYWYQQSLDQGLQFLIQYYNGEERAKGNILERFSAQQFPDLHSELNLSSLELGDSALYFCASSVGGGDQPQHFGDGTRLSIL.